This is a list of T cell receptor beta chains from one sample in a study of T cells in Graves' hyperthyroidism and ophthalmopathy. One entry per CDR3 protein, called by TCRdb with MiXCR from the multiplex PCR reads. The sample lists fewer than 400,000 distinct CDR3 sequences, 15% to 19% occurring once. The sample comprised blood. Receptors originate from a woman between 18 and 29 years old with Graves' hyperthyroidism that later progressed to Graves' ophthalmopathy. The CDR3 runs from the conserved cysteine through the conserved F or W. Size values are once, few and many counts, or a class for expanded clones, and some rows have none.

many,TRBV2,CASSEVEGQPQHF
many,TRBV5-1,CASSLPRAGELFF
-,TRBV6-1,CASSEADRGRYEQYF
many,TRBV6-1,CASMSLYRAPGDSPLHF
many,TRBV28,CASSVQGLEETQYF
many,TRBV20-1,CSAGGAGYEQYF
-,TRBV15,CATSRDWGQQETQYF
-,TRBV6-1,CASSEDGTGQETQYF
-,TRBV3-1,CASSQDPPSGTYNEQFF
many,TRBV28,CASSFEGKLFF
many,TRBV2,CASTILAGSTDTQYF
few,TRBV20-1,CSGLNLGTDYEQYF
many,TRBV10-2,CATNEMGTSGSYEQYF
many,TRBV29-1,CSVDGLAGIQETQYF
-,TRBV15,CATSREVGLSYNEQFF
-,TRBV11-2,CASSSGLAEAPRYNEQFF
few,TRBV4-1,CASRSLAGGFYEQYF
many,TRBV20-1,CSARRTGRNYEQYF
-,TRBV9,CASSVVDGREQYF
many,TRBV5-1,CASSLEANPGQGDYGYTF
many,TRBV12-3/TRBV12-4,CASRNGLLPGELFF
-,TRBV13,CASSLEHGGRNEQFF
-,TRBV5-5,CASSLEVSGSYEQYF
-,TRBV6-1,CASSGRLNQPQHF
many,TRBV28,CASTERTDTQYF
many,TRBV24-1,CATSDLKNTGELFF
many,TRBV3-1,CASSQVPSGSSYNEQFF
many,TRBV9,CASSVEGSEQYF
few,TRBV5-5,CASSLYPVTSSHEQFF
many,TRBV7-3,CASSDNTEAFF
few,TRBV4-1,CASSQKPKGDREREQYF
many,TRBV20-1,CSASRREVAETQYF
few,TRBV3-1,CASSPTSGTPETQYF
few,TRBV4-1,CASSQDEVVGNQPQHF
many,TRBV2,CARGPRALSGRLSEQFF
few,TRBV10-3,CAISDLGQGRSPLHF
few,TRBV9,CASSVGRGDPSTDTQYF
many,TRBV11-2,CASSTIYGNGGQNEQFF
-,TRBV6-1,CASSTNRGSGNTIYF
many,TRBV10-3,CATSGGLSSYEQYF
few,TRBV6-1,CASSLGPISGNTIYF
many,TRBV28,CASSRLAGRSYEQYF
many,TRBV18,CASSPLEGSETQYF
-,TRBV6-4,CASSPSAGGSPDTQYF